This is a list of T cell receptor beta chains from one sample in a study of CD8 T cells in Susac syndrome. TCRdb itself ran the immunoSEQ multiplex PCR reads through MiXCR, one entry per CDR3 protein. The sample lists 200,000 to 250,000 distinct CDR3 sequences, 85% to 95% occurring once. Input material: CD4+ T cells from PBMCs. The receptor set was obtained from a human donor with multiple sclerosis. Both conserved end residues are part of each CDR3. A D gene is named only where the DNA matches it firmly.

J: TRBJ1-2
V: TRBV20-1
D: .
CDR3: CSATRMLYGYTF

J: TRBJ2-7
V: TRBV6-5
D: .
CDR3: CASSYGGRNEQYF

J: TRBJ2-2
V: TRBV5-1
D: TRBD2
CDR3: CASSSGTSGPNTGELFF

J: TRBJ2-4
V: TRBV29-1
D: TRBD1
CDR3: CSVGRTGAANIQYF

J: TRBJ2-5
V: TRBV13
D: TRBD2
CDR3: CASSITLAGAGETQYF

J: TRBJ2-5
V: TRBV5-1
D: .
CDR3: CASSQKIDQYQETQYF

J: TRBJ1-2
V: TRBV25-1
D: TRBD1
CDR3: CASSDRGLNDRMGYTF

J: TRBJ1-5
V: TRBV5-6
D: TRBD1
CDR3: CASSLISGGGQPQHF

J: TRBJ1-1
V: TRBV5-1
D: TRBD1
CDR3: CASSQLQGLNTEAFF

J: TRBJ1-5
V: TRBV12-3/TRBV12-4
D: .
CDR3: CASSRNRSGPQHF

J: TRBJ2-4
V: TRBV6-5
D: .
CDR3: CASSPDRRIQYF

J: TRBJ2-7
V: TRBV28
D: TRBD1
CDR3: CASSLYGTGRQEQYF

J: TRBJ2-1
V: TRBV27
D: TRBD2
CDR3: CASSSGILQVRGGNDGEQFF

J: TRBJ2-4
V: TRBV3-1
D: .
CDR3: CASSQGEDIQYF

J: TRBJ2-1
V: TRBV7-9
D: TRBD1
CDR3: CASRSRDRAYNEQFF

J: TRBJ1-3
V: TRBV5-1
D: TRBD1
CDR3: CASSPQGTTGNTIYF

J: TRBJ2-7
V: TRBV14
D: .
CDR3: CASSQDNSAYEQYF

J: TRBJ1-1
V: TRBV28
D: .
CDR3: CASSKPQNTEAFF

J: TRBJ2-5
V: TRBV3-1
D: .
CDR3: CASSPDRQETQYF

J: TRBJ2-5
V: TRBV27
D: .
CDR3: CASSYISRGRPATQYF

J: TRBJ2-7
V: TRBV27
D: TRBD1
CDR3: CASSLWGTGARGGQYF

J: TRBJ2-7
V: TRBV12-3/TRBV12-4
D: .
CDR3: CASSPWGLAYEQYF

J: TRBJ2-7
V: TRBV5-1
D: .
CDR3: CASSLVAAGNYEQYF

J: TRBJ1-1
V: TRBV19
D: .
CDR3: CASSMVRLNTEAFF

J: TRBJ1-2
V: TRBV5-6
D: .
CDR3: CASTQAGTSPNYGYTF

J: TRBJ1-6
V: TRBV19
D: .
CDR3: CASTTGSNSPLHF

J: TRBJ2-6
V: TRBV12-3/TRBV12-4
D: .
CDR3: CASSSGTLLSSGANVLTF

J: TRBJ2-3
V: TRBV7-2
D: .
CDR3: CASSLVHGSPPGSTQYF

J: TRBJ1-6
V: TRBV5-4
D: .
CDR3: CASGAHNSPLHF

J: TRBJ2-3
V: TRBV24-1
D: TRBD2
CDR3: CATFPGGTDTQYF

J: TRBJ1-1
V: TRBV5-4
D: .
CDR3: CASSLSRTAGEAFF

J: TRBJ2-3
V: TRBV5-1
D: .
CDR3: CASTLHGVMGDTQYF

J: TRBJ2-1
V: TRBV3-1
D: .
CDR3: CASSQLADEQFF

J: TRBJ2-5
V: TRBV5-4
D: TRBD1
CDR3: CASRGQGASGETQYF

J: TRBJ2-1
V: TRBV29-1
D: .
CDR3: CSVVRTGRDEQFF

J: TRBJ1-4
V: TRBV12-3/TRBV12-4
D: .
CDR3: CASSLSGINEKLFF

J: TRBJ2-1
V: TRBV15
D: .
CDR3: CATSSGLNNEQFF

J: TRBJ2-1
V: TRBV3-1
D: .
CDR3: CASTTKGEQFF

J: TRBJ1-1
V: TRBV7-3
D: .
CDR3: CASSLTRVTGRTEAFF

J: TRBJ2-3
V: TRBV7-3
D: TRBD1
CDR3: CASSLDRAADTQYF

J: TRBJ2-5
V: TRBV2
D: .
CDR3: CASKTGRYQETQYF

J: TRBJ1-1
V: TRBV5-1
D: .
CDR3: CASSLPTGNTEAFF

J: TRBJ1-3
V: TRBV9
D: .
CDR3: CASSLRTAGNTIYF

J: TRBJ2-7
V: TRBV20-1
D: .
CDR3: CSASYEHSYEQYF

J: TRBJ2-2
V: TRBV11-2
D: .
CDR3: CASRRARGVNTGELFF

J: TRBJ2-5
V: TRBV28
D: .
CDR3: CASSGWGETQYF

J: TRBJ1-4
V: TRBV7-9
D: .
CDR3: CASSPRHAQKLFF

J: TRBJ2-2
V: TRBV7-2
D: .
CDR3: CASSLLRGPNTGELFF

J: TRBJ1-5
V: TRBV19
D: .
CDR3: CASTRDAEGGLTQPQHF

J: TRBJ1-1
V: TRBV29-1
D: TRBD1
CDR3: CSVGPPTGARYTEAFF

J: TRBJ1-5
V: TRBV18
D: .
CDR3: CASSPRRFSNQPQHF

J: TRBJ2-5
V: TRBV30
D: .
CDR3: CAWTGLVSAGTQYF

J: TRBJ1-2
V: TRBV5-1
D: .
CDR3: CASSRAEFYGYTF

J: TRBJ2-1
V: TRBV4-1
D: TRBD2
CDR3: CASSRAGGYNEQFF

J: TRBJ2-5
V: TRBV6-2/TRBV6-3
D: .
CDR3: CASRPGQLQETQYF

J: TRBJ2-1
V: TRBV9
D: .
CDR3: CASSVGEGEQFF

J: TRBJ1-1
V: TRBV6-6
D: .
CDR3: CASDKLNTEAFF

J: TRBJ2-5
V: TRBV28
D: .
CDR3: CASSLISRGETQYF

J: TRBJ1-1
V: TRBV2
D: .
CDR3: CASSEGRGSAEAFF